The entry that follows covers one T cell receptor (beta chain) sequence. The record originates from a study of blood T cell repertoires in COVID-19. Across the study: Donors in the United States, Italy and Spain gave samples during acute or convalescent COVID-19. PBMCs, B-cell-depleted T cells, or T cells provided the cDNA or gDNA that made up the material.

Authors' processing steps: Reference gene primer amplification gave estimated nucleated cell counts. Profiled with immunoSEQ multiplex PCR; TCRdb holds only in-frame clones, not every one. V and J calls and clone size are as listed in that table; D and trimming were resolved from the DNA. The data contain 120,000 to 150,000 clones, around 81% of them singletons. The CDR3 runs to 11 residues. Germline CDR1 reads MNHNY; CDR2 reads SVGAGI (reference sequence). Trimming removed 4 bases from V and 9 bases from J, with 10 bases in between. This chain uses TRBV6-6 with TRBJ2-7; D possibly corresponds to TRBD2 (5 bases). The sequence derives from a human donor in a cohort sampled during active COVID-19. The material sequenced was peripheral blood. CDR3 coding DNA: TGTGCCAGCAGTTGGAACAGCGGGCAGTACTTC. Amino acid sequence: CASSWNSGQYF.